This T cell receptor beta chain was sequenced during a study of blood T cell repertoires in COVID-19. V gave up 0 bases and J gave up 4 bases, with 9 bases separating them. This CDR3 contains 14 residues. Per germline, CDR1 MGHRA and CDR2 YSYEKL. Profiled with immunoSEQ multiplex PCR; TCRdb holds only in-frame clones, not every one. This table holds about 50,000 clones, around 83% found once. The sequence derives from a woman over 75 with acute or convalescent COVID-19. This rearrangement joins TRBV4-1 to TRBJ1-2, with D unclear. The sequencing sample was made of peripheral blood. As DNA, the CDR3 is TGCGCCAGCAGCCAAGAAACAGCCACCTATGGCTACACCTTC. Translation: CASSQETATYGYTF.